The next 21 T cell receptor beta chains were all read from a single sample in a study of T cell responses to AZD1222 COVID-19 vaccine (dated by TCRdb to about 2021). Library prep was done by the immunoSEQ multiplex PCR assay. In TCRdb, the immuneACCESS table is reduced to in-frame sequences with V and J assigned. These tables do not hold every clone; where another copy was compared, an unresolved V gene accounts for under half, and the others remain unexplained. This sample gives some 180,000 clones in total; roughly 92% of them show up just once. The ten most abundant clones make up around 3.6% of the sample. The time point label, read with the paper, signifies: about 28 days (+/-7) after the second vaccine dose. Taken with the paper, the label for treatment or condition translates to: meningococcal conjugate vaccine given as trial control. This sample comprised peripheral blood, obtained 28 days after the second dose of the MenACWY control vaccine. Receptors originate from an adult who received the MenACWY meningococcal vaccine as a control.

The DNA of the CDR3 is TGTGCCAGCAGAACCCTCGGGGGGCGCGGGGAGCTGTTTTTT. This encodes CASRTLGGRGELFF. This chain connects TRBV2 to TRBJ2-2; perhaps TRBD2 as D (7 bases). This CDR3 is built from 14 residues. V lost 6 bases and J 7 bases, leaving 15 bases between the germline ends. Germline V gene lookup returns CDR1 SNHLY and CDR2 FYNNEI.

The chain has TRBV7-3 and TRBJ2-7, with D possibly being TRBD1 or TRBD2 (5 bases each). The CDR3 runs 15 residues. In germline, CDR1 is SGHTA, CDR2 FQGTGA. V was cut by 8 bases and J by 0 bases, with 17 bases left in between. The CDR3 DNA reads TGTGCCAGCCCAGGGCCGGGACCTTACTCCTACGAGCAGTACTTC. Encoded protein: CASPGPGPYSYEQYF. The whole variable domain, filled in from reference TRBV7-3 and TRBJ2-7, reads GAGVSQTPSNKVTEKGKYVELRCDPISGHTALYWYRQSLGQGPEFLIYFQGTGAADDSGLPNDRFFAVRPEGSVSTLKIQRTERGDSAVYLCASPGPGPYSYEQYFGPGTRLTVT.

This chain uses TRBV4-3 with TRBJ1-4; D is undetermined. V was clipped by 1 base and J by 5 bases, with 11 bases between them. Germline CDR1 LGHNA, CDR2 YSLEER. The CDR3 contains 15 residues. The CDR3 reads CASSQARGGNEKLFF. The CDR3 DNA reads as TGCGCCAGCAGCCAAGCTCGGGGAGGGAATGAAAAACTGTTTTTT.

The chain carries TRBV5-5 and TRBJ2-5, with 11 nucleotides matching TRBD2. The ends lost 1 base at V and 7 bases at J; junction bases unmatched: 6. The germline CDR1 and CDR2 sequences are SGHKS and YYEKEE (reference sequence). The CDR3 runs 15 residues. CDR3 sequence reads: CASSLTSGSQGTQYF. DNA for the CDR3: TGTGCCAGCAGCTTGACTAGCGGGAGCCAGGGGACCCAGTACTTC.

The rearrangement uses TRBV5-1 and TRBJ1-1; unclear D gene. Germline V gene sequence: CDR1 SGHRS, CDR2 YFSETQ. Trimming pared 0 bases from V and 8 bases from J, leaving 17 bases between. This CDR3 comprises 15 residues. CDR3 nucleotide sequence: TGCGCCAGCAGCTTGGGGTCGCAGACAACTGGGGAAGCTTTCTTT. Translation: CASSLGSQTTGEAFF. Supplemented by reference TRBV5-1 and TRBJ1-1, the full variable domain reads KAGVTQTPRYLIKTRGQQVTLSCSPISGHRSVSWYQQTPGQGLQFLFEYFSETQRNKGNFPGRFSGRQFSNSRSEMNVSTLELGDSALYLCASSLGSQTTGEAFFGQGTRLTVV.

The rearrangement links TRBV6-5 to TRBJ1-2; 9 bases align to TRBD1. The CDR3 runs to 15 residues. J was trimmed by 9 bases and V by 2 bases; bases with no gene match: 10. Germline CDR1 reads MNHEY; CDR2 reads SVGAGI. For the CDR3, the DNA is TGTGCCAGCAGTTACGCCGGGACAGGGTCTATCAGCTACACCTTC. Its translation: CASSYAGTGSISYTF.

The V gene is TRBV19, the J gene TRBJ1-2, with a weak D call TRBD1 (6 bases). The CDR3 is made up of 14 amino acids. Between the trimmed V and J ends, which lost 5 bases and 4 bases, there was a span of 14 bases. CDR1 and CDR2 from the germline V gene are LNHDA and SQIVND (reference sequence). The CDR3 here is CASSVNRETYGYTF. For the CDR3, the DNA is TGTGCCAGTAGTGTGAACAGGGAGACCTATGGCTACACCTTC.

V usage is TRBV7-9 and J usage is TRBJ2-5; D not certain. The CDR3 runs to 15 residues. V was pared by 5 bases and J by 5 bases, with 18 bases between. Germline CDR1 and CDR2: SEHNR and FQNEAQ (reference sequence). CDR3 in DNA: TGTGCCAGCAGCGCCTCGTGGGCCTGGAAGGAGACCCAGTACTTC. Residues: CASSASWAWKETQYF.

The CDR3 sequence: CASSRLTSGGDNEQFF. Written as DNA, the CDR3 is TGTGCCAGCTCACGACTAACTAGCGGGGGGGACAATGAGCAGTTCTTC. This chain uses TRBV18 with TRBJ2-1; 13 nucleotides match TRBD2. V was clipped by 4 bases and J by 5 bases; unmatched bases: 5. Germline values: CDR1 KGHSH, CDR2 LQKENI. CDR3 length: 16 amino acids. Together with reference TRBV18 and TRBJ2-1, the CDR3 gives the full variable domain: NAGVMQNPRHLVRRRGQEARLRCSPMKGHSHVYWYRQLPEEGLKFMVYLQKENIIDESGMPKERFSAEFPKEGPSILRIQQVVRGDSAAYFCASSRLTSGGDNEQFFGPGTRLTVL.

V usage is TRBV19 and J usage is TRBJ2-7; D gene unclear. The CDR3 is 12 residues long. Trimming shortened V by 10 bases and J by 0 bases, and 10 bases separated the two germline ends. The germline gives CDR1 LNHDA, CDR2 SQIVND (reference sequence). The CDR3 here is CATLRPSYEQYF. The CDR3 DNA reads TGTGCCACGCTGCGCCCCTCCTACGAGCAGTACTTC.

This chain joins TRBV4-3 and TRBJ2-2, with D perhaps matching TRBD1 (6 bases). The CDR3 consists of 12 residues. Germline lookup yields CDR1 LGHNA and CDR2 YSLEER. V shed 5 bases and J shed 5 bases, with 6 bases lying between them. CDR3 in amino acids: CASSDRTGELFF. CDR3 sequence (DNA): TGCGCCAGCAGCGACAGGACCGGGGAGCTGTTTTTT.

The rearrangement links TRBV11-1 to TRBJ2-5, with TRBD2 identical over 8 bases. Germline CDR1 is SGHAT and CDR2 is FQDESV (reference sequence). V was pared by 2 bases and J by 1 base, with 3 bases of the junction left unmatched. CDR3 length: 15 residues. CDR3: CASSLTAGVQETQYF. The CDR3 nucleotides are TGTGCCAGCAGCTTAACAGCGGGAGTCCAAGAGACCCAGTACTTC.

This sequence joins TRBV29-1 and TRBJ1-3; D is unresolved. Germline V gene sequence: CDR1 SQVTM, CDR2 ANQGSEA. The CDR3 is made up of 11 amino acids. The V end lost 7 bases, the J end lost 3 bases, and 7 bases lay between the germline ends. CDR3 loop: CSGSFGNTIYF. For the CDR3, the DNA is TGCAGCGGATCCTTTGGAAACACCATATATTTT.

The V call is TRBV7-9, the J call TRBJ2-2; D may be TRBD1 (5 bases). Trimming stripped 1 base from V and 6 bases from J, with 18 bases between. The CDR3 has 17 residues. Germline CDR1 reads SEHNR; CDR2 reads FQNEAQ (reference sequence). The DNA of the CDR3 is TGTGCCAGCAGCTTAGGTTGGGGCAGCCACTTTTCCGGGGAGCTGTTTTTT. This codes for CASSLGWGSHFSGELFF. Based on the CDR3 plus reference TRBV7-9 and TRBJ2-2, the full variable domain is DTGVSQNPRHKITKRGQNVTFRCDPISEHNRLYWYRQTLGQGPEFLTYFQNEAQLEKSRLLSDRFSAERPKGSFSTLEIQRTEQGDSAMYLCASSLGWGSHFSGELFFGEGSRLTVL.

This chain connects TRBV7-2 to TRBJ2-7; D is undetermined. The CDR3 totals 12 residues. V lost 1 base, J lost 8 bases, and 9 bases lay in between. Germline values: CDR1 SGHTA, CDR2 FQGNSA. The CDR3 sequence: CASSLVAEKQYF. As DNA, the CDR3 is TGTGCCAGCAGCTTAGTTGCCGAAAAGCAGTACTTC. The full variable domain, its missing parts supplied by reference TRBV7-2 and TRBJ2-7, is GAGVSQSPSNKVTEKGKDVELRCDPISGHTALYWYRQSLGQGLEFLIYFQGNSAPDKSGLPSDRFSAERTGGSVSTLTIQRTQQEDSAVYLCASSLVAEKQYFGPGTRLTVT.

This chain uses TRBV7-3 with TRBJ2-3, with 11 bases matching TRBD2. Germline V lookup: CDR1 SGHTA, CDR2 FQGTGA. The CDR3 has 16 amino acids. Losses at the gene ends were 5 bases for V and 3 bases for J; bases not matched to a gene: 7. The CDR3 here is CASSLVGLAATDTQYF. The CDR3 bases are TGTGCCAGCAGCCTAGTGGGACTAGCGGCGACAGATACGCAGTATTTT.

The chain joins TRBV5-1 to TRBJ1-6; D possibly corresponds to TRBD1 (5 bases). There are 14 residues in the CDR3. CDR1 and CDR2 from the germline V gene are SGHRS and YFSETQ. The V end lost 4 bases, the J end lost 7 bases, and 12 bases lay between the germline ends. The CDR3 nucleotides read TGCGCCAGCAGCCGAGCAGGGAGGAATTCACCCCTCCACTTT. Encoded protein: CASSRAGRNSPLHF.

The chain couples TRBV24-1 to TRBJ1-2; D is unresolved. This CDR3 is built from 13 residues. The germline CDR1 and CDR2 sequences are KGHDR and SFDVKD. With 9 bases removed from V and 4 bases from J, the gap between germline ends came to 14 bases. The CDR3 loop is CATSDQRGYGYTF. CDR3 nucleotide sequence: TGTGCCACCTCCGACCAACGAGGCTATGGCTACACCTTC.

This clone was counted a single time. The chain couples TRBV12-3 or TRBV12-4 to TRBJ2-7, with D possibly being TRBD2 (6 bases). There are 12 residues in the CDR3. The V end was cut by 4 bases, the J end by 4 bases, with 8 bases between. The DNA of the CDR3 is TGTGCCAGCAGTTATAGCGGATACGAGCAGTACTTC. Its translation: CASSYSGYEQYF.

The chain links TRBV7-2 to TRBJ2-2; the D is unclear. CDR1 and CDR2 (germline): SGHTA, FQGNSA. The CDR3 has 14 amino acids. V lost 5 bases and J 8 bases, leaving 15 bases between the germline ends. CDR3 nucleotide sequence: TGTGCCAGCAGCCCCGACTCCTCTCTGGGGGAGCTGTTTTTT. Amino acid sequence: CASSPDSSLGELFF. The full variable domain, in which reference TRBV7-2 and TRBJ2-2 provide the parts outside the CDR3, is GAGVSQSPSNKVTEKGKDVELRCDPISGHTALYWYRQSLGQGLEFLIYFQGNSAPDKSGLPSDRFSAERTGGSVSTLTIQRTQQEDSAVYLCASSPDSSLGELFFGEGSRLTVL.

This rearrangement joins TRBV27 to TRBJ2-2, with TRBD2 as a possible D gene (6 bases). In germline, CDR1 is MNHEY, CDR2 SMNVEV (reference sequence). V was cut by 4 bases and J by 2 bases, with 14 bases left in between. This CDR3 contains 16 residues. The CDR3 is CASSSSGTRNTGELFF. In nucleotides, the CDR3 is TGTGCCAGCAGTTCGTCCGGGACTCGAAACACCGGGGAGCTGTTTTTT.